The 28 T cell receptor beta chains below all came from one sample that was sequenced in a study of tissue T cells after allogeneic stem cell transplantation. TCRdb's copy holds only in-frame clones and misses some; the assay was immunoSEQ multiplex PCR. The repertoire includes more than 40,000 clones, approximately 73% of them detected once, and approximately 0.55% sits in the top ten. The source material was sorted cells pooled from one or two spleens. The receptor source for this set is a pool of C57BL/6 mice in good health.

This clone showed up just once. Mouse names are used for the genes. The CDR3 goes on 1 residue after the read ends, and that part is filled in from the germline J gene. The chain links TRBV13-2 to TRBJ2-4, with TRBD2 matching over 7 bases. In germline, CDR1 is NNHNN, CDR2 SYGAGS (reference sequence). The CDR3 covers 13 residues. J gave up 8 bases and V 0 bases, and 3 bases lay outside the gene matches. This CDR3 reads CASGDAGGSTLYF. The part of the CDR3 DNA that was read is TGTGCCAGCGGTGATGCGGGGGGGAGCACCTTGTAC.

Concerning this clone itself: The gene names here belong to mouse. The read terminates 1 residue before the CDR3 end, so the remaining end is supplied by the germline J gene. The chain carries TRBV14 and TRBJ2-2; 7 positions agree with TRBD1. There are 14 residues in the CDR3. J gave up 1 base and V 5 bases, and 2 bases lay outside the gene matches. CDR1 and CDR2 (germline): SGHDT, FRDEAV. The sequenced part of the CDR3 DNA is TGTGCCAGCAGAAACAGGGGAAACACCGGGCAGCTCTAC. It codes for CASRNRGNTGQLY. The full CDR3 is CASRNRGNTGQLYF.

On this clone: Gene names and germline match the mouse. The sequence runs out 1 residue before the end of the CDR3; the remainder is reconstructed from the germline J gene. V is TRBV26 and J is TRBJ2-5; the D gene is possibly TRBD1 (6 bases). The V gene lost 4 bases and the J gene lost 0 bases, with 8 bases spanning the gap. The V gene's germline CDR1 is KGHPV and CDR2 FQNQEV (reference sequence). The CDR3 loop spans 14 amino acids. The CDR3 DNA, read in part, is TGTGCCAGCAGTCCAACAGGGAACCAAGACACCCAGTAC. The encoded protein is CASSPTGNQDTQY. The entire CDR3 reads CASSPTGNQDTQYF.

A word on this clone: The germline and genes are mouse ones. The read ends 1 residue before the CDR3 terminus; that terminus is restored from the germline J gene. The chain uses TRBV15 and TRBJ2-5, with D possibly TRBD1 on 7 matching bases. The CDR3 covers 15 residues. V was cut by 2 bases and J by 2 bases, with 11 bases left in between. Germline V CDR1 and CDR2: SGHND, FRSKSL. CDR3 in amino acids: CASSLRGGSQDTQYF. The part of the CDR3 DNA that was read is TGTGCCAGCAGTTTAAGAGGGGGCTCCCAAGACACCCAGTAC.

To note about this clone: The gene names here belong to mouse. The CDR3 here is CASSIPWANTGQLYF. The covered CDR3 bases are TGTGCCAGCAGTATACCCTGGGCGAACACCGGGCAGCTCTAC. This chain joins TRBV19 and TRBJ2-2; D is possibly TRBD2 (5 bases). The DNA ends 1 residue before the CDR3 does, and the rest of the CDR3 is filled in from the germline J gene. Germline V gene data show CDR1 as FNHDT and CDR2 as SITEND (reference sequence). V gave up 1 base and J gave up 2 bases, with 9 bases separating them. The CDR3 has 15 residues.

About this clone itself: Gene names denote mouse genes. The read ends 1 residue before the CDR3 terminus; that terminus is restored from the germline J gene. The chain uses TRBV15 and TRBJ2-2; D gene unclear. This CDR3 is 13 amino acids long. With 5 bases removed from V and 0 bases from J, the gap between germline ends came to 4 bases. CDR1 SGHND and CDR2 FRSKSL come from the germline V gene. The CDR3 spells CASSTANTGQLYF. CDR3 DNA, as far as it was read: TGTGCCAGCAGTACAGCAAACACCGGGCAGCTCTAC. Full variable domain (outside the CDR3, taken from reference TRBV15 and TRBJ2-2): DAGVTQTPRHEVAEKGQTIILKCEPVSGHNDLFWYRQTKIQGLELLSYFRSKSLMEDGGAFKDRFKAEMLNSSFSTLKIQPTEPKDSAVYLCASSTANTGQLYFGEGSKLTVL.

This clone has just a few counts. Gene names are the mouse ones. Sequencing ends 1 residue short of the CDR3 end; the germline J gene provides the rest. The V and J genes are TRBV2 and TRBJ2-7; the D gene is possibly TRBD1 (6 bases). Germline V gene data show CDR1 as LGHNA and CDR2 as YSYQKL. Trimming left V 0 bases short and J 0 bases short, with 12 bases between. This CDR3 spans 16 amino acids. The CDR3 DNA, read in part, is TGTGCCAGCAGCCAAGAACGTGGACAGAGCTCCTATGAACAGTAC. Translated, it gives CASSQERGQSSYEQY. The whole CDR3 protein reads CASSQERGQSSYEQYF.

For this clone: Mouse names are used for the genes. Read sequence stops 1 residue before the CDR3 end, and the germline J gene provides the missing end. The J gene is TRBJ2-7, the V gene TRBV5; 12 bases fit TRBD2. V shed 5 bases, J shed 7 bases, and the junction held 9 bases outside the gene matches. This CDR3 contains 15 residues. Germline V CDR1 and CDR2: LGHNA, YNLKQL (reference sequence). The CDR3 protein is CASSSRLGGRNEQYF. The DNA read from the CDR3 is TGTGCCAGCAGCTCCAGACTGGGGGGGCGCAACGAACAGTAC.

Worth noting for this clone: Gene names refer to mouse genes. The read finishes 1 residue shy of the CDR3 end, and the germline J gene is used to complete it. V usage is TRBV5 and J usage is TRBJ1-3, with D possibly TRBD1 on 6 matching bases. This CDR3 has 15 residues. V shed 2 bases and J shed 1 base, with 9 bases lying between them. Germline V gene sequence: CDR1 LGHNA, CDR2 YNLKQL (reference sequence). CDR3 residues: CASSQLTGSGNTLYF. The covered CDR3 bases are TGTGCCAGCAGCCAACTTACAGGGTCTGGAAATACGCTCTAT.

With respect to this clone: The gene names given are mouse names. The read ends 1 residue shy of where the CDR3 ends; the end is completed using the germline J gene. The V call is TRBV3, the J call TRBJ1-1; the D is unclear. In germline, CDR1 is SNHLY, CDR2 FYNGKV (reference sequence). Deletions cut 4 bases from V and 2 bases from J, with 8 bases between. CDR3 length: 13 amino acids. The CDR3 loop reads CASSSRSNTEVFF. The CDR3 DNA, read in part, is TGTGCCAGCAGCTCCCGGAGCAACACAGAAGTCTTC.

There are a few counts of this clone. Gene names and germline refer to mouse. The missing CDR3 end, 1 residue past where the read stops, is filled in from the germline J gene. The sample has other DNA sequences that encode this CDR3 too. This chain joins TRBV19 and TRBJ2-7; D is uncertain. With 4 bases removed from V and 4 bases from J, the gap between germline ends came to 6 bases. The germline CDR1 and CDR2 sequences are FNHDT and SITEND (reference sequence). The CDR3 has 11 residues. The part of the CDR3 DNA that was read is TGTGCCAGCAGTCCTAGATATGAACAGTAC. It encodes CASSPRYEQY. The whole CDR3 reads CASSPRYEQYF.

With respect to this clone: The gene names here belong to mouse. The read ends 1 residue shy of where the CDR3 ends; the end is completed using the germline J gene. The chain uses TRBV13-1 and TRBJ1-6; the D gene is possibly TRBD1 (5 bases). TRBJ1-6 qualifies as an ORF whose function is uncertain. Between the trimmed V and J ends, which lost 1 base and 5 bases, there was a span of 10 bases. Per the germline V gene, CDR1 is NSHNY and CDR2 is SYGAGN. The CDR3 consists of 15 residues. The CDR3 protein is CASSDRGRDNSPLYF. The DNA read from the CDR3 is TGTGCCAGCAGTGATCGGGGGAGAGATAATTCGCCCCTCTAC.

To note about this clone: The germline and genes are mouse ones. The missing CDR3 end, 1 residue past where the read stops, is filled in from the germline J gene. The rearrangement uses TRBV13-2 and TRBJ1-3; D perhaps matches TRBD1 (5 bases). V was clipped by 5 bases and J by 2 bases, with 11 bases between them. The CDR3 length is 14 residues. CDR1 and CDR2 (germline): NNHNN, SYGAGS (reference sequence). CDR3 loop: CASGGGGAGNTLYF. The sequenced part of the CDR3 DNA is TGTGCCAGCGGCGGGGGAGGGGCTGGAAATACGCTCTAT.

Concerning this clone itself: Mouse gene names apply. The CDR3 end falls 1 residue outside the read, so it is completed with the germline J gene. The chain links TRBV19 to TRBJ2-1, with 11 bases that match TRBD2. Per germline, CDR1 FNHDT and CDR2 SITEND (reference sequence). The CDR3 sequence is 14 residues long. V lost 6 bases, J lost 6 bases, and 5 bases stayed unmatched. CDR3 bases read: TGTGCCAGCACCTCCGGGACTGGGGGTGCTGAGCAGTTC. Protein product: CASTSGTGGAEQF. The entire CDR3 reads CASTSGTGGAEQFF.

With respect to this clone: Gene names are the mouse ones. The read terminates 1 residue ahead of where the CDR3 ends, so the germline J gene completes it. This sequence joins TRBV2 and TRBJ1-4, with 10 bases that match TRBD1. This CDR3 is 17 amino acids long. V lost 3 bases and J lost 0; bases outside the gene matches: 4. Germline V gene lookup returns CDR1 LGHNA and CDR2 YSYQKL. The CDR3 here is CASSQGTGVFSNERLFF. CDR3 DNA (partial): TGTGCCAGCAGCCAGGGGACAGGGGTATTTTCCAACGAAAGATTATTT. The full variable domain, completed using reference TRBV2 and TRBJ1-4, is DPKIIQKPKYLVAVTGSEKILICEQYLGHNAMYWYRQSAKKPLEFMFSYSYQKLMDNQTASSRFQPQSSKKNHLDLQITALKPDDSATYFCASSQGTGVFSNERLFFGHGTKLSVL.

Turning to this clone: Genes and germline come from the mouse. The CDR3 end is not reached by the read, which stops 1 residue before it; the germline J gene fills it in. J is TRBJ2-7 and V is TRBV2; TRBD2 matches 10 bases. J lost 5 bases, V lost 4 bases, and 5 bases had no gene match. There are 14 residues in the CDR3. Germline CDR1 reads LGHNA; CDR2 reads YSYQKL. Partial CDR3 DNA: TGTGCCAGCAGCCCGACTGGGGGGAAGGATGAACAGTAC. Translation: CASSPTGGKDEQY. The complete CDR3 reads CASSPTGGKDEQYF.

A remark on this clone: Mouse names are used for the genes. Read data end 1 residue before the CDR3 end; the end is taken from the germline J gene. The chain recombines TRBV19 with TRBJ2-7, with TRBD2 identical over 9 bases. The germline V gene has CDR1 FNHDT and CDR2 SITEND (reference sequence). V was clipped by 2 bases and J by 4 bases; unmatched bases: 4. The CDR3 is made up of 14 amino acids. The CDR3 protein is CASSIGWGGYEQYF. The covered CDR3 bases are TGTGCCAGCAGTATTGGCTGGGGGGGTTATGAACAGTAC.

Details on this clone: The genes are named according to mouse. The missing CDR3 end, 1 residue past where the read stops, is filled in from the germline J gene. V and J are TRBV19 and TRBJ1-4, with TRBD1 matching 9 bases. V was clipped by 6 bases and J by 7 bases; unmatched bases: 10. The CDR3 is 15 residues long. The germline V gene encodes CDR1 FNHDT and CDR2 SITEND (reference sequence). Incomplete CDR3 DNA: TGTGCCAGCACCCCCGGGACAGGGAGGACCGAAAGATTATTT. Translating it yields CASTPGTGRTERLF. The full-length CDR3 reads as CASTPGTGRTERLFF.

For this clone: Genes and germline come from the mouse. The read comes to an end 1 residue before the CDR3 does, leaving the germline J gene to fill in the end. This rearrangement joins TRBV13-2 to TRBJ1-6; tentative D call: TRBD1 (6 bases). TRBJ1-6 is assigned to the ORF class and has an uncertain function. The V gene lost 2 bases and the J gene lost 0 bases, with 9 bases spanning the gap. In germline, CDR1 is NNHNN, CDR2 SYGAGS (reference sequence). The length of the CDR3 is 16 residues. This CDR3 is CASGDQGNSYNSPLYF. The CDR3 DNA, read in part, is TGTGCCAGCGGTGACCAGGGGAATTCCTATAATTCGCCCCTCTAC.

Concerning this clone itself: Gene names follow the mouse nomenclature. The DNA ends 1 residue before the CDR3 does, and the rest of the CDR3 is filled in from the germline J gene. This chain joins TRBV17 and TRBJ2-3, with 10 nucleotides matching TRBD2. Germline V gene lookup returns CDR1 MNHDT and CDR2 YYDKIL. This CDR3 spans 14 amino acids. Trimming removed 4 bases from V and 4 bases from J; junction bases left unmatched: 2. The part of the CDR3 DNA that was read is TGTGCTAGCAGTATACTGGGGGGGACAGAAACGCTGTAT. Translation gives CASSILGGTETLY. The full CDR3 protein reads CASSILGGTETLYF.

The table lists this clone with a few counts. Gene names follow the mouse nomenclature. Read sequence stops 1 residue before the CDR3 end, and the germline J gene provides the missing end. The chain has TRBV16 and TRBJ1-3, with TRBD1 matching over 8 bases. Germline CDR1 is SGHSA and CDR2 is FRNQAP. V shed 3 bases and J 3 bases; nucleotides not matched to a gene: 1. CDR3 size: 14 residues. The CDR3 DNA, read in part, is TGTGCAAGCAGCTTGACAGGGGTTGGAAATACGCTCTAT. It translates to CASSLTGVGNTLY. The CDR3, in full, reads CASSLTGVGNTLYF.

As regards this clone: The listed genes are named as in mouse. From the germline J gene comes the end of the CDR3, since the read stops 1 residue before it. The sample contains more than one DNA sequence encoding this CDR3. The chain is built from TRBV13-1 and TRBJ2-5, with TRBD1 as a possible D gene (6 bases). V lost 3 bases and J lost 3, with 11 bases in between. The CDR3 extends over 14 amino acids. Germline V CDR1 and CDR2: NSHNY, SYGAGN. The part of the CDR3 DNA that was read is TGTGCCAGCAGTGTCCGGGACATTCAAGACACCCAGTAC. It translates to CASSVRDIQDTQY. The CDR3 in its entirety is CASSVRDIQDTQYF.

Remarks on this clone: The germline and genes are mouse ones. Read sequence stops 1 residue before the CDR3 end, and the germline J gene provides the missing end. The identical CDR3 is also encoded by other nucleotide sequences in the sample. This sequence joins TRBV20 and TRBJ2-5, with TRBD2 matching over 8 bases. CDR3 size: 14 residues. V was pared by 0 bases and J by 4 bases, with 3 bases of the junction left unmatched. Germline V gene lookup returns CDR1 GFQATS and CDR2 STVNSAI. CDR3 region: CGARDWGEEDTQYF. The sequenced CDR3 bases are TGTGGTGCTAGGGACTGGGGGGAGGAAGACACCCAGTAC.

Regarding this clone: Germline and genes here are mouse. The read finishes 1 residue shy of the CDR3 end, and the germline J gene is used to complete it. V and J are TRBV4 and TRBJ2-7; tentative D call: TRBD1 (6 bases). Germline V gives CDR1 LGHDT, CDR2 YNNKQL (reference sequence). Between the trimmed V and J ends, which lost 4 bases and 3 bases, there was a span of 10 bases. The CDR3 is 13 residues long. CDR3 DNA, as far as it was read: TGTGCCAGCAGCTCCGGACAGAGCTATGAACAGTAC. This encodes CASSSGQSYEQY. The full-length CDR3 reads as CASSSGQSYEQYF.

Regarding this clone: Gene names denote mouse genes. The read ends 1 residue before the CDR3 terminus; that terminus is restored from the germline J gene. The V and J genes are TRBV13-2 and TRBJ2-4, with D unresolved. In germline, CDR1 is NNHNN, CDR2 SYGAGS (reference sequence). CDR3 length: 13 residues. The V end lost 4 bases, the J end lost 2 bases, and 8 bases lay between the germline ends. The CDR3 loop is CASGNGFQNTLYF. The sequenced part of the CDR3 DNA is TGTGCCAGCGGTAACGGGTTTCAAAACACCTTGTAC.

A word on this clone: Gene names are the mouse ones. The CDR3 end lies 1 residue beyond the end of the read and is filled in from the germline J gene. The V gene is TRBV13-2, the J gene TRBJ2-5; possible D gene TRBD2, 6 bases. CDR1 and CDR2 (germline): NNHNN, SYGAGS (reference sequence). Trimming stripped 0 bases from V and 6 bases from J, with 11 bases between. This CDR3 is 14 amino acids long. CDR3 DNA (partial): TGTGCCAGCGGTGATGCTCGGGGGGAGGACACCCAGTAC. This gives the protein CASGDARGEDTQY. The entire CDR3 sequence reads CASGDARGEDTQYF.

With respect to this clone: Mouse gene names apply. Read coverage stops 1 residue before the CDR3 terminus; the germline J gene supplies the remainder. This chain uses TRBV13-2 with TRBJ2-7, with TRBD2 matching over 13 bases. Germline values: CDR1 NNHNN, CDR2 SYGAGS (reference sequence). The CDR3 has 16 amino acids. The V segment lost 5 bases and the J segment 1 base; nucleotides outside the gene matches: 6. The covered CDR3 bases are TGTGCCAGCGGCTTCCCGGGACTGGGGGGGTCCTATGAACAGTAC. This gives the protein CASGFPGLGGSYEQY. From start to end, the CDR3 is CASGFPGLGGSYEQYF.

This clone was seen a handful of times. Mouse names are used for the genes. The read falls 1 residue short of the CDR3 end, and the missing part is taken from the germline J gene. V and J are TRBV12-1 and TRBJ2-7; D could derive from TRBD1 or TRBD2 (5 bases each). Per germline, CDR1 SGHSN and CDR2 HYEKVE. The CDR3 is 15 residues long. The germline V and J ends were trimmed by 0 bases and 0 bases, with 11 bases remaining between them. CDR3 sequence reads: CASSLRGRGSYEQYF. The sequenced CDR3 bases are TGTGCCAGCTCTCTCCGGGGGAGGGGCTCCTATGAACAGTAC.